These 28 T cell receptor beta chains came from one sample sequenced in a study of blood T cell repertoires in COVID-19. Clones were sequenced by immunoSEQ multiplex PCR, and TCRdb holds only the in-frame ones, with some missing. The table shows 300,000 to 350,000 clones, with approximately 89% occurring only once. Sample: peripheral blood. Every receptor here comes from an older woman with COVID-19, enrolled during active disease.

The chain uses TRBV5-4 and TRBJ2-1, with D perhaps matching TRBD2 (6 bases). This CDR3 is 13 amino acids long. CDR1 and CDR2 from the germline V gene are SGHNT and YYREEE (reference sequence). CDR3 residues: CATRAGGYNEQFF. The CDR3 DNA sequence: TGTGCGACGCGAGCCGGGGGCTACAATGAGCAGTTCTTC.

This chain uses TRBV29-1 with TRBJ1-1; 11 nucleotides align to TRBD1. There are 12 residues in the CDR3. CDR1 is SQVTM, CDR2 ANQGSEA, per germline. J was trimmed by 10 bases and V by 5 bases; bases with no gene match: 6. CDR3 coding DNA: TGCAGCGTTCTTGGACAGGGGGCTCCAGCTTTCTTT. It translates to CSVLGQGAPAFF.

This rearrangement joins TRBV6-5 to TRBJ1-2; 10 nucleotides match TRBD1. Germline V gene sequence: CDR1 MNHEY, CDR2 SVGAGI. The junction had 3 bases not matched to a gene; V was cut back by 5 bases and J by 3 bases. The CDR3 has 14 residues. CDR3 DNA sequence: TGTGCCAGCAGTAGCGGGACAGGGGACTATGGCTACACCTTC. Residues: CASSSGTGDYGYTF.

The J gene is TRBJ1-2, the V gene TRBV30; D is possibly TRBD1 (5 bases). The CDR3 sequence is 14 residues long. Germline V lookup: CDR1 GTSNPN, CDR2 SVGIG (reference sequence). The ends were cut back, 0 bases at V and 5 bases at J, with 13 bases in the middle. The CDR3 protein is CAWSVRLDTYGYTF. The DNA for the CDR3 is TGTGCCTGGAGTGTGAGGCTGGACACTTATGGCTACACCTTC.

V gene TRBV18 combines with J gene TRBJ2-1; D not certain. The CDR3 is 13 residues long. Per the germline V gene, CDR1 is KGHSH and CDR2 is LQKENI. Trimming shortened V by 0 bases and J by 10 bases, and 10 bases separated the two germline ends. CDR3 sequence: CASSPPWLPEQFF. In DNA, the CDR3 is TGTGCCAGCTCACCACCCTGGCTCCCCGAGCAGTTCTTC.

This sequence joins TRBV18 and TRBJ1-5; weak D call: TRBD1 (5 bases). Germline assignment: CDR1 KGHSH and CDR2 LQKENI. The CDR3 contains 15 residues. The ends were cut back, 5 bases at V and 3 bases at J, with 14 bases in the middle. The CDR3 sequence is CASSVEDRNNQPQHF. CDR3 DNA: TGTGCCAGCTCAGTCGAAGACAGAAACAATCAGCCCCAGCATTTT.

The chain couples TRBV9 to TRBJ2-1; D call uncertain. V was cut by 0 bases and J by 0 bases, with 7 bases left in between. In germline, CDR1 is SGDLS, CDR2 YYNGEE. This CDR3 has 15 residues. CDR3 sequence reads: CASSVGMSSYNEQFF. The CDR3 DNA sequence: TGTGCCAGCAGCGTAGGCATGAGCTCCTACAATGAGCAGTTCTTC.

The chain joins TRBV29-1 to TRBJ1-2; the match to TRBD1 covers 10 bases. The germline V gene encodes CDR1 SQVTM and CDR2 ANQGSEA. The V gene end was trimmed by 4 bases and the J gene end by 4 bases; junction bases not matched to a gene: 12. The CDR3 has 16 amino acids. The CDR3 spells CSVGRTGGNQFYGYTF. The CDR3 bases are TGCAGCGTTGGTCGGACAGGGGGTAATCAATTCTATGGCTACACCTTC.

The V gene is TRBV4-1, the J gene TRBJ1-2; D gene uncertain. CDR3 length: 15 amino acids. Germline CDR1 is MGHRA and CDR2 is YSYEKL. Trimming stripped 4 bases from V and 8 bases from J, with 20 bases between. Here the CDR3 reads CASSLPAGSREGYTF. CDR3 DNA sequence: TGCGCCAGCAGCCTCCCCGCGGGGTCTAGAGAGGGCTACACCTTC.

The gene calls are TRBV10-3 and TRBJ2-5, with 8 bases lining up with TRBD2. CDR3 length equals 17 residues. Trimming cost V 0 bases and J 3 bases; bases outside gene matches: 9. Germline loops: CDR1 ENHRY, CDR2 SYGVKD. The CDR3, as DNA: TGTGCCATCAGTGAGTCGACCGGGGGGGATGCTAAAGAGACCCAGTACTTC. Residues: CAISESTGGDAKETQYF.

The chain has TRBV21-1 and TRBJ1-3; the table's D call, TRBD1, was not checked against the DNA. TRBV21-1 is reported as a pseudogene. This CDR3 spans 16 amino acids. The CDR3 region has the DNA TGTGCCAGCAGCCGGGACAGGGACTTCTCTGGAAACACCATATATTTT. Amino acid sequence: CASSRDRDFSGNTIYF.

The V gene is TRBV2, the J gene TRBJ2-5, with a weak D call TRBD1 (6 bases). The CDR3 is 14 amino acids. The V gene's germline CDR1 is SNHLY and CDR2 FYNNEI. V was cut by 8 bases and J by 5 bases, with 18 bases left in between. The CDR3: CASWSQGLRETQYF. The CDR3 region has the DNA TGTGCCAGCTGGTCACAGGGCCTCCGGGAGACCCAGTACTTC.

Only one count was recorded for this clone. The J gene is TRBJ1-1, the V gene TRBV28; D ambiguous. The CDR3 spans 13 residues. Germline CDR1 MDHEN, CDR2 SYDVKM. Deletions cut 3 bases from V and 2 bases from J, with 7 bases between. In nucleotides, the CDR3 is TGTGCCAGCAGTTTGAGCGAAAACACTGAAGCTTTCTTT. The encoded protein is CASSLSENTEAFF.

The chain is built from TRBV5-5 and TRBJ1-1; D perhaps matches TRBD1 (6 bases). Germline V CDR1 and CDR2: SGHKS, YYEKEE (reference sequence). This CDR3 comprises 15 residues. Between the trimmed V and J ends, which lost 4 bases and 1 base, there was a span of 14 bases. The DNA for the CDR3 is TGTGCCAGCAGCCTTTTGGGGGCGTGGAACACTGAAGCTTTCTTT. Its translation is CASSLLGAWNTEAFF.

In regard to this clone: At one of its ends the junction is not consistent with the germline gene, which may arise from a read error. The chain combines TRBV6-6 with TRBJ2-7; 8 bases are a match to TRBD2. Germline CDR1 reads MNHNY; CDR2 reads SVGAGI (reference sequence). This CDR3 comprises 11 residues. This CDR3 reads CASSSSSGRSF. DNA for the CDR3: TGTGCCAGCAGTTCTTCTAGCGGGCGAAGTTTC.

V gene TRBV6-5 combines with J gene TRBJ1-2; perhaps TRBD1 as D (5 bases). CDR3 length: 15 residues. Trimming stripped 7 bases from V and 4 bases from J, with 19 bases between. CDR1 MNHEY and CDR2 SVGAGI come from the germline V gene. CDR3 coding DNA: TGTGCCAGCATCGTAGGACGGGGGGGGATCTATGGCTACACCTTC. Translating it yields CASIVGRGGIYGYTF.

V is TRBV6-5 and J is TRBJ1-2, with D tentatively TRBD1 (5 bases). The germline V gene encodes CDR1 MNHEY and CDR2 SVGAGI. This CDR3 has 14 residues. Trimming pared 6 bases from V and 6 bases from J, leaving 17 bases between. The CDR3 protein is CASRSTRDSHGYTF. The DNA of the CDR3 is TGTGCCAGCAGATCGACCAGGGACTCGCATGGCTACACCTTC.

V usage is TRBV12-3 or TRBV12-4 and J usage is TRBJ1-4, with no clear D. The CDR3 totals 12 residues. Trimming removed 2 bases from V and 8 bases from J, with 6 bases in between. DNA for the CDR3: TGTGCCAGCAGTTTATTGCAGGAAAAACTGTTTTTT. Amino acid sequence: CASSLLQEKLFF.

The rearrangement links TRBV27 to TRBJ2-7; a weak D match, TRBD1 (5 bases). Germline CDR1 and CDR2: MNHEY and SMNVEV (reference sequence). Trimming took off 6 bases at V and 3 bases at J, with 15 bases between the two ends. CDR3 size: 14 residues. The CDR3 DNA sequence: TGTGCCAGCAGCAAACAGGATAGAGGCTACGAGCAGTACTTC. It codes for CASSKQDRGYEQYF.

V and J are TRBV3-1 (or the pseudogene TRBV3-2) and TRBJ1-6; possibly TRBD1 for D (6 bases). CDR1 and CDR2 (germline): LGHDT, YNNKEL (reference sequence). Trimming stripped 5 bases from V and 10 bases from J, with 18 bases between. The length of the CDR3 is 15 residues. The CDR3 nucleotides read TGTGCCAGCAGCTCTAAAGGGGGAGGGGAATCACCCCTCCACTTT. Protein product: CASSSKGGGESPLHF.

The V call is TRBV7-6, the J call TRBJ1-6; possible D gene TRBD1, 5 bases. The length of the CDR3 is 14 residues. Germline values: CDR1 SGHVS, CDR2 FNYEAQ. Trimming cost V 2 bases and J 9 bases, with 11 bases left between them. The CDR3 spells CASSLQGSISPLHF. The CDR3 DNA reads TGTGCCAGCAGCTTACAGGGATCCATTTCACCCCTCCACTTT.

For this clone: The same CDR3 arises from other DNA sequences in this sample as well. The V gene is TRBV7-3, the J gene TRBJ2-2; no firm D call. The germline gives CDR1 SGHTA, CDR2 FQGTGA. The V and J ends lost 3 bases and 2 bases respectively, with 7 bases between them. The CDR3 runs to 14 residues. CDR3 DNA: TGTGCCAGCAGCTTGTCAGGAAACACCGGGGAGCTGTTTTTT. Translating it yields CASSLSGNTGELFF.

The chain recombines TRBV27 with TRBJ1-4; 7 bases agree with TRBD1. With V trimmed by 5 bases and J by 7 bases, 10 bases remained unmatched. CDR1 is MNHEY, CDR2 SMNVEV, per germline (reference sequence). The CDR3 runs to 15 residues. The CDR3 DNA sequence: TGTGCCAGCAGTGAACAGGGGAAGGGGCGTGAAAAACTGTTTTTT. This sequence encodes CASSEQGKGREKLFF.

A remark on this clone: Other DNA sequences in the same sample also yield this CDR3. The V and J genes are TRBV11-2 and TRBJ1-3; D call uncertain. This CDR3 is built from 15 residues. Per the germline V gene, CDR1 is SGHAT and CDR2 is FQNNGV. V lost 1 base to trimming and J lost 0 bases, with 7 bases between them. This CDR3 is CASSLVGSSGNTIYF. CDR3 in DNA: TGTGCCAGCAGCTTAGTTGGGAGCTCTGGAAACACCATATATTTT.

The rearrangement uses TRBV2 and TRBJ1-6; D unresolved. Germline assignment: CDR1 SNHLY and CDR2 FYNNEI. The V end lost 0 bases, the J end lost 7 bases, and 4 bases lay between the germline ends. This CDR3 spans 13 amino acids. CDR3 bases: TGTGCCAGCAGTGAAGCTCGGAATTCACCCCTCCACTTT. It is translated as CASSEARNSPLHF.

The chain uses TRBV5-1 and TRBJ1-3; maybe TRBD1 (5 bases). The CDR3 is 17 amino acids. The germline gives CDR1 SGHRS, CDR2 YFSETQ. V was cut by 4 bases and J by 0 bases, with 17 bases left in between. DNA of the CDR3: TGCGCCAGCAGCCCGAACCCCCAGGGCTACTCTGGAAACACCATATATTTT. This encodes CASSPNPQGYSGNTIYF.

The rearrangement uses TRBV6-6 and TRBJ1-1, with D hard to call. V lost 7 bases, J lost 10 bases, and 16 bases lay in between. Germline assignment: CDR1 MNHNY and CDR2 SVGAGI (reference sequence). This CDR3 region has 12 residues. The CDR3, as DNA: TGTGCCAGCAAAGATACCGGGAAACCAGCTTTCTTT. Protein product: CASKDTGKPAFF.

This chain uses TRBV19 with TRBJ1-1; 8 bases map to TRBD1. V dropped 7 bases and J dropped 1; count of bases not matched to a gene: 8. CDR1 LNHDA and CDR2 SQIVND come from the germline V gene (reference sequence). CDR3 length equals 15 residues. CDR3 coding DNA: TGTGCCAGTACCCTAGGGGGACAGGCGAACACTGAAGCTTTCTTT. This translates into CASTLGGQANTEAFF.